The sample holds many counts of the clone carrying this TCR beta chain. The CDR3 extends over 16 amino acids. V gave up 2 bases and J gave up 4 bases; unmatched junction bases: 5. CDR1 is LGHNA and CDR2 is YSLEER in the germline V gene. The data originate from a study of early T cells in non-severe SARS-CoV-2 infection. TCRdb re-derived calls from the 5' RACE reads in MiXCR, one entry per CDR3 protein. The sample lists around 58,000 distinct CDR3 sequences, around 4.9% occurring once. The chain couples TRBV4-3 to TRBJ2-3, with 11 bases matching TRBD2. This receptor was obtained from an adult who was a healthcare worker with PCR-confirmed SARS-CoV-2 infection or an uninfected control (not recorded which). Sequencing input: whole blood. CDR3 DNA: TGCGCCAGCAGCCAACTGACTAGCGGGATGGCAGATACGCAGTATTTT. Amino acids: CASSQLTSGMADTQYF.